What follows are 20 T cell receptor beta chains derived from one specimen sequenced in a study of blood T cell repertoires in COVID-19. TCRdb's table, derived via immunoSEQ multiplex PCR, lists solely in-frame clones and lacks some. The sample includes about 190,000 clones, roughly 84% of them seen just once. Specimen: PBMCs or T cells enriched from blood (not recorded which). The receptors were gathered from a woman in her 30s who had recovered from COVID-19.

The V call is TRBV19, the J call TRBJ2-5; D remains ambiguous. The germline CDR1 and CDR2 sequences are LNHDA and SQIVND (reference sequence). CDR3 length: 17 residues. V was pared by 5 bases and J by 7 bases, with 26 bases between. The CDR3 sequence: CASSALVGRHRFGTQYF. The CDR3 DNA reads as TGTGCCAGTAGTGCCCTCGTTGGCAGACATCGATTTGGGACCCAGTACTTC.

The rearrangement joins TRBV29-1 to TRBJ1-2, with 8 bases aligning to TRBD1. Germline lookup yields CDR1 SQVTM and CDR2 ANQGSEA. J gave up 4 bases and V 1 base, and 8 bases lay outside the gene matches. The CDR3 is 15 residues long. CDR3 residues: CSVEGLGQGFYGYTF. The DNA for the CDR3 is TGCAGCGTTGAAGGTTTAGGACAGGGCTTCTATGGCTACACCTTC.

In its sample, this clone was seen once. This chain connects TRBV9 to TRBJ1-6; the D gene is possibly TRBD1 (5 bases). Trimming cost V 2 bases and J 7 bases, with 10 bases left between them. CDR1 and CDR2 (germline): SGDLS, YYNGEE. There are 14 residues in the CDR3. CDR3 region: CASSVEGRNSPLHF. DNA of the CDR3: TGTGCCAGCAGCGTGGAGGGGAGAAATTCACCCCTCCACTTT.

This chain links TRBV9 with TRBJ2-1; 9 bases fit TRBD2. V shed 6 bases and J 6 bases; nucleotides not matched to a gene: 10. From germline, CDR1 is SGDLS and CDR2 YYNGEE. There are 15 residues in the CDR3. The CDR3 DNA is TGTGCCAGCAACCCGATGGGCGGGAGGGCCAATGAGCAGTTCTTC. Residues: CASNPMGGRANEQFF.

In its sample, this clone was seen a few times. The chain links TRBV30 to TRBJ2-1; 9 nucleotides agree with TRBD2. Trimming took 5 bases from V and 1 from J; bases not matched to a gene: 3. This CDR3 is built from 14 residues. CDR1 and CDR2 from the germline V gene are GTSNPN and SVGIG (reference sequence). The CDR3 DNA reads as TGTGCCTGGCGACTAGCGGCTTCCTACAATGAGCAGTTCTTC. This codes for CAWRLAASYNEQFF.

The chain combines TRBV5-1 with TRBJ2-5; TRBD2 matches at 9 bases. The V gene's germline CDR1 is SGHRS and CDR2 YFSETQ. V dropped 2 bases and J dropped 13; count of bases not matched to a gene: 3. This CDR3 comprises 11 residues. In DNA form, the CDR3 reads TGCGCCAGCAGCTTAGCTAGCGGGATGTACTTC. As protein: CASSLASGMYF. Filled out from reference TRBV5-1 and TRBJ2-5, the complete variable domain reads KAGVTQTPRYLIKTRGQQVTLSCSPISGHRSVSWYQQTPGQGLQFLFEYFSETQRNKGNFPGRFSGRQFSNSRSEMNVSTLELGDSALYLCASSLASGMYFGPGTRLLVL.

V is TRBV5-6 and J is TRBJ1-4; the match to TRBD1 covers 10 bases. V shed 4 bases, J shed 4 bases, and the junction held 13 bases outside the gene matches. CDR3 length: 18 amino acids. Germline loops: CDR1 SGHDT, CDR2 YYEEEE. CDR3 amino acids: CASSPRTGGLPFNEKLFF. CDR3 DNA sequence: TGTGCCAGCAGCCCTCGGACAGGGGGGCTTCCTTTTAATGAAAAACTGTTTTTT. The variable domain in full, completed from reference TRBV5-6 and TRBJ1-4, reads DAGVTQSPTHLIKTRGQQVTLRCSPKSGHDTVSWYQQALGQGPQFIFQYYEEEERQRGNFPDRFSGHQFPNYSSELNVNALLLGDSALYLCASSPRTGGLPFNEKLFFGSGTQLSVL.

The J gene is TRBJ1-1, the V gene TRBV11-2; weak D call: TRBD1 (5 bases). The germline V gene encodes CDR1 SGHAT and CDR2 FQNNGV. This CDR3 contains 11 residues. V was trimmed by 8 bases and J by 8 bases, leaving 12 bases between them. The CDR3 nucleotides are TGTGCCAGCCTACAGGCGCAGGAAGCTTTCTTT. Translated, it gives CASLQAQEAFF.

V gene TRBV28 combines with J gene TRBJ2-3; 8 positions match TRBD2. The V and J ends lost 10 bases and 1 base, in that order; junction bases with no gene match: 7. Per the germline V gene, CDR1 is MDHEN and CDR2 is SYDVKM. The CDR3 is 14 residues long. Here the CDR3 DNA reads TGTGCCACCTTAAGAGCGGGGGGCACAGATACGCAGTATTTT. Protein sequence: CATLRAGGTDTQYF.

The chain carries TRBV5-1 and TRBJ2-1; 10 bases are a match to TRBD2. Germline V gene sequence: CDR1 SGHRS, CDR2 YFSETQ. This CDR3 has 18 residues. Trimming cost V 0 bases and J 12 bases; bases outside gene matches: 18. For the CDR3, the DNA is TGCGCCAGCAGCTTGGCTTTCCCGACTAGCGGGCCTACCACCGGGCAGTTCTTC. Translation: CASSLAFPTSGPTTGQFF.

The chain carries TRBV7-9 and TRBJ1-6; TRBD1 agrees at 8 bases. In germline, CDR1 is SEHNR, CDR2 FQNEAQ (reference sequence). The V gene end was trimmed by 3 bases and the J gene end by 9 bases; junction bases not matched to a gene: 1. The CDR3 runs 13 residues. CDR3 region: CASSFTGGSPLHF. The CDR3 nucleotides read TGTGCCAGCAGCTTTACAGGGGGTTCACCCCTCCACTTT.

This clone was seen a handful of times. This chain links TRBV9 with TRBJ2-2; no clear D. This CDR3 region has 14 residues. V lost 4 bases and J lost 3, with 10 bases in between. Looked up from germline, CDR1 is SGDLS and CDR2 is YYNGEE. For the CDR3, the DNA is TGTGCCAGCAGCCGAGACTCGGACACCGGGGAGCTGTTTTTT. Protein sequence: CASSRDSDTGELFF.

This chain uses TRBV4-2 with TRBJ1-3, with TRBD1 identical over 8 bases. This CDR3 has 18 residues. Per germline, CDR1 LGHNA and CDR2 YNFKEQ. Trimming took 3 bases from V and 0 from J; bases not matched to a gene: 10. The CDR3 DNA reads as TGTGCCAGCAGCCATCCGGGACAGGATCTACTCTCTGGAAACACCATATATTTT. Its protein product is CASSHPGQDLLSGNTIYF.

Written as DNA, the CDR3 is TGTGCTAGTGGTTTGGGGGTCCGGACTAGCGGGAGGAATGAGCAGTTCTTC. It translates to CASGLGVRTSGRNEQFF. This chain joins TRBV12-5 and TRBJ2-1; 14 bases are a match to TRBD2. The CDR3 loop spans 17 amino acids. V shed 1 base and J 7 bases; nucleotides not matched to a gene: 6. Looked up from germline, CDR1 is LGHNT and CDR2 is FRNRAP.

CDR3: CASSPVGIDSGNTIYF. The CDR3 region has the DNA TGTGCCAGCTCACCAGTCGGGATCGACTCTGGAAACACCATATATTTT. This sequence joins TRBV18 and TRBJ1-3; D call uncertain. The CDR3 runs to 16 residues. Germline CDR1 is KGHSH and CDR2 is LQKENI. Trimming removed 2 bases from V and 0 bases from J, with 11 bases in between.

The chain recombines TRBV5-1 with TRBJ1-2; 9 nucleotides match TRBD1. This CDR3 is built from 14 residues. J lost 8 bases, V lost 2 bases, and 7 bases had no gene match. CDR1 is SGHRS and CDR2 is YFSETQ in the germline V gene. The CDR3 DNA reads as TGCGCCAGCAGCTTCCGGGACAGGGTTGAAGGCTACACCTTC. It specifies CASSFRDRVEGYTF. Complete variable domain (other parts from reference TRBV5-1 and TRBJ1-2): KAGVTQTPRYLIKTRGQQVTLSCSPISGHRSVSWYQQTPGQGLQFLFEYFSETQRNKGNFPGRFSGRQFSNSRSEMNVSTLELGDSALYLCASSFRDRVEGYTFGSGTRLTVV.

The chain joins TRBV15 to TRBJ1-4; 7 bases are shared with TRBD1. Germline V gene data show CDR1 as LNHNV and CDR2 as YYDKDF (reference sequence). Unmatched junction bases numbered 10, after V lost 7 bases and J lost 8 bases. This CDR3 has 14 amino acids. The CDR3 is CATNDNRGREKLFF. The CDR3 nucleotides read TGTGCCACCAACGATAACAGGGGTCGGGAAAAACTGTTTTTT.

The CDR3 sequence: CASSLGAPGEQYF. CDR3 DNA sequence: TGTGCCAGCAGCCTAGGGGCCCCTGGCGAGCAGTACTTC. This chain uses TRBV6-5 with TRBJ2-7; the D gene is possibly TRBD1 (5 bases). The CDR3 contains 13 residues. V lost 6 bases, J lost 6 bases, and 15 bases lay in between. CDR1 and CDR2 from the germline V gene are MNHEY and SVGAGI.

V gene TRBV6-1 combines with J gene TRBJ2-5; 9 nucleotides match TRBD2. The V gene's germline CDR1 is MNHNS and CDR2 SASEGT. This CDR3 contains 15 residues. The V gene end was trimmed by 2 bases and the J gene end by 2 bases; junction bases not matched to a gene: 3. CDR3 bases: TGTGCCAGCAGTGAATTAGCGGGGGTGCAAGAGACCCAGTACTTC. This codes for CASSELAGVQETQYF.

The chain has TRBV28 and TRBJ1-1, with TRBD1 identical over 12 bases. V lost 5 bases, J lost 3 bases, and 4 bases stayed unmatched. Germline V CDR1 and CDR2: MDHEN, SYDVKM. The CDR3 consists of 15 residues. The CDR3 here is CASSQGQGAYTEAFF. Here the CDR3 DNA reads TGTGCCAGCAGTCAGGGACAGGGGGCGTACACTGAAGCTTTCTTT.